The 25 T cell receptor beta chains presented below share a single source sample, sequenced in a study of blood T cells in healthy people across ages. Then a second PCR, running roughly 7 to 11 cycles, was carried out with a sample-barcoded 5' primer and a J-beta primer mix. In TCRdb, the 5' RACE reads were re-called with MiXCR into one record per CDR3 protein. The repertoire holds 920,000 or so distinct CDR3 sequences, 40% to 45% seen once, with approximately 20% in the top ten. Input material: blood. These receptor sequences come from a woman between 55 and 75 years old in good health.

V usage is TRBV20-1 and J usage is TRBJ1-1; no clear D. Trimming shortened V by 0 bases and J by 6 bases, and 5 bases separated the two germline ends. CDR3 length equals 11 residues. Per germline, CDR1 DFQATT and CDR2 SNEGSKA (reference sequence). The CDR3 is CSARDSAEAFF. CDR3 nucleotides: TGCAGTGCTAGAGATTCGGCTGAAGCTTTCTTT.

CDR3 nucleotides: TGCAGCGTTGAAGATAGCAGACGCCCTTATAGCAATCAGCCCCAGCATTTT. Residues: CSVEDSRRPYSNQPQHF. The rearrangement uses TRBV29-1 and TRBJ1-5; D unresolved. Between the trimmed V and J ends, which lost 0 bases and 0 bases, there was a span of 15 bases. The germline V gene encodes CDR1 SQVTM and CDR2 ANQGSEA. The length of the CDR3 is 17 residues.

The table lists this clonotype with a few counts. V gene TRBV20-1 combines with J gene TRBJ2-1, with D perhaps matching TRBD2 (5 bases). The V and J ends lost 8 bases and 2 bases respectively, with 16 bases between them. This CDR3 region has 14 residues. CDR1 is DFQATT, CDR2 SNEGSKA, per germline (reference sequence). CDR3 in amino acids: CSSMDSRTYNEQFF. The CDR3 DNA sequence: TGCAGTTCGATGGACTCAAGGACCTACAATGAGCAGTTCTTC.

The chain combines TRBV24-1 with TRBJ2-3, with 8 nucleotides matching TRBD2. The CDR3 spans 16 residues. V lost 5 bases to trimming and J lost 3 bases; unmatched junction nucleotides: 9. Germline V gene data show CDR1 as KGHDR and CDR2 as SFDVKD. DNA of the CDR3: TGTGCCACCAGTGGGAAGGGACTAGGGACGACAGATACGCAGTATTTT. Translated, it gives CATSGKGLGTTDTQYF.

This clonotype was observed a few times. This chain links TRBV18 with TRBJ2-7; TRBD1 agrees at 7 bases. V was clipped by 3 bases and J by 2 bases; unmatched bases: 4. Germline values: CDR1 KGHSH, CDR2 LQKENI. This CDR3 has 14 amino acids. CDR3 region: CASSPVGQTYEQYF. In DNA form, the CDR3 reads TGTGCCAGCTCACCCGTGGGACAGACCTACGAGCAGTACTTC.

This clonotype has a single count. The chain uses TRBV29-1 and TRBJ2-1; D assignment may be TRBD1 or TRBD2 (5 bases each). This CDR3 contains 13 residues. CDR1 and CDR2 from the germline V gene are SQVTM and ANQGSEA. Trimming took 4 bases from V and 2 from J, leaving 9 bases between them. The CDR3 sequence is CSVGRDPYNEQFF. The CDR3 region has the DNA TGCAGCGTTGGCAGGGACCCCTACAATGAGCAGTTCTTC.

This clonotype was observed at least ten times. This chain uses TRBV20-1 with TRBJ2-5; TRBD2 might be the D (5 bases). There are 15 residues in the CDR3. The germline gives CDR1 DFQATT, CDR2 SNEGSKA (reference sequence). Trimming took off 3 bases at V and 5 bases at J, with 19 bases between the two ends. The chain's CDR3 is CSASWVRLREETQYF. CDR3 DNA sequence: TGCAGTGCTAGTTGGGTGCGGCTGAGGGAGGAGACCCAGTACTTC.

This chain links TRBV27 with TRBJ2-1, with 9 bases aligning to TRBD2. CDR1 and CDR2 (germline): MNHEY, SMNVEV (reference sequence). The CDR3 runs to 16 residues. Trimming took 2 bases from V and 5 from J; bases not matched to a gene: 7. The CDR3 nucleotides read TGTGCCAGCAGTTTAAGACCTAGCGGGGCTAACAATGAGCAGTTCTTC. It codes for CASSLRPSGANNEQFF.

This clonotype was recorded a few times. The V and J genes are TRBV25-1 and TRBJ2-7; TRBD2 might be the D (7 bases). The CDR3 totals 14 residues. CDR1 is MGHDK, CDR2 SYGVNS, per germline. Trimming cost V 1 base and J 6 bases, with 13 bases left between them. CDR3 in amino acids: CASSEWGGGGEQYF. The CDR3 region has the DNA TGTGCCAGCAGTGAATGGGGGGGCGGCGGCGAGCAGTACTTC.

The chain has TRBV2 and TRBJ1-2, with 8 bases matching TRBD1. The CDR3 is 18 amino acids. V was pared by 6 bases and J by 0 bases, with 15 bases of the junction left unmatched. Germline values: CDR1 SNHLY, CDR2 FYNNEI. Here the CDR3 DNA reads TGTGCCAGCAGCCGGGACTGGGACAGGTCGTACTCTAACTATGGCTACACCTTC. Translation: CASSRDWDRSYSNYGYTF.

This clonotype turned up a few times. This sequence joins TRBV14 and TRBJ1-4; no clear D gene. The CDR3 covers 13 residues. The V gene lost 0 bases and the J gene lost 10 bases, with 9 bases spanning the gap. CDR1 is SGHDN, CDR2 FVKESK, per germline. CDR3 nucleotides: TGTGCCAGCAGCCAAGATCTCCGGGGAAAACTGTTTTTT. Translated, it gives CASSQDLRGKLFF.

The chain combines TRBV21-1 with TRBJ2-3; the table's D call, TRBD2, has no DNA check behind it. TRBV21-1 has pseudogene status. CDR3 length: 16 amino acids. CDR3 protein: CASSPSQAGDTDTQYF. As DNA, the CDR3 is TGTGCCAGCAGCCCCTCCCAAGCGGGGGACACAGATACGCAGTATTTT.

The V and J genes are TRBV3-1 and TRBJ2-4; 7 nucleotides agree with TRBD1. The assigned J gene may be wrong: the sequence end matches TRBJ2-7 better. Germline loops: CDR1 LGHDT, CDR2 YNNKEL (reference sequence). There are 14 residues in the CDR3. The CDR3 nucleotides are TGTGCCAGCAGCCAAGTATTGGCAGGGGGCGAGCAGTACTTC. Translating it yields CASSQVLAGGEQYF.

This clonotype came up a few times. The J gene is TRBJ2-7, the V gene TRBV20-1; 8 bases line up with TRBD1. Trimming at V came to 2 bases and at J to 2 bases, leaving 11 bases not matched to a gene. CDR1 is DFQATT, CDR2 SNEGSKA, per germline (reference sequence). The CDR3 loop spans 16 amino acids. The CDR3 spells CSARNRRQGQTYEQYF. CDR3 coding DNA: TGCAGTGCTAGAAATAGAAGACAGGGGCAGACCTACGAGCAGTACTTC.

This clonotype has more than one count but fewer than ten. CDR3 in amino acids: CASSQKGLVYEQYF. The CDR3 bases are TGTGCCAGCAGCCAAAAGGGACTAGTCTACGAGCAGTACTTC. This chain joins TRBV27 and TRBJ2-7, with 8 bases aligning to TRBD2. Trimming removed 6 bases from V and 3 bases from J; junction bases left unmatched: 7. This CDR3 contains 14 residues. The germline V gene has CDR1 MNHEY and CDR2 SMNVEV (reference sequence).

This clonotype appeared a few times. The CDR3, as DNA: TGTGCCAGCCGACTACTAGCGGGACGCACAGATACGCAGTATTTT. Protein product: CASRLLAGRTDTQYF. The genes are TRBV6-5 and TRBJ2-3; 10 bases agree with TRBD2. Trimming cost V 8 bases and J 1 base; bases outside gene matches: 6. The CDR3 extends over 15 amino acids. Germline V gene data show CDR1 as MNHEY and CDR2 as SVGAGI.

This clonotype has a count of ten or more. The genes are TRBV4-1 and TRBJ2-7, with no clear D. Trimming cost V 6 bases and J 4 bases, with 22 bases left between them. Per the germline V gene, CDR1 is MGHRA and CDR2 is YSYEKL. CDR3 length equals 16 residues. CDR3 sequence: CASRSDPGSRPYEQYF. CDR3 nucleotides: TGCGCCAGCAGAAGCGATCCGGGCTCCCGGCCTTACGAGCAGTACTTC.

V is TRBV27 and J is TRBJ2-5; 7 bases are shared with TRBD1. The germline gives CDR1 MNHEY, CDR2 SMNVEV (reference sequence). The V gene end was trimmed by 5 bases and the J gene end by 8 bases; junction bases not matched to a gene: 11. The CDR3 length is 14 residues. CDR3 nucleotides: TGTGCCAGCAGTAGAACCCCCGGGACAGACACCCAGTACTTC. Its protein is CASSRTPGTDTQYF.

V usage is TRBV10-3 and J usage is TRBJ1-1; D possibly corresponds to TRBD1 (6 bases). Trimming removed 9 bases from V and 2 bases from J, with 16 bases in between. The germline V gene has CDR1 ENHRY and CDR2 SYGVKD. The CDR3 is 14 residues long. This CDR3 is CAISSAGANTEAFF. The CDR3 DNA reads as TGTGCCATAAGCTCGGCGGGGGCAAACACTGAAGCTTTCTTT.

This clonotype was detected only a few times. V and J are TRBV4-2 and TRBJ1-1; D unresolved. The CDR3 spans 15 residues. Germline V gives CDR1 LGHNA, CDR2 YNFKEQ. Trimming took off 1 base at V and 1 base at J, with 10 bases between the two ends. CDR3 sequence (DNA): TGTGCCAGCAGCCAAGTGGCCACAGAGAACACTGAAGCTTTCTTT. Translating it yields CASSQVATENTEAFF.

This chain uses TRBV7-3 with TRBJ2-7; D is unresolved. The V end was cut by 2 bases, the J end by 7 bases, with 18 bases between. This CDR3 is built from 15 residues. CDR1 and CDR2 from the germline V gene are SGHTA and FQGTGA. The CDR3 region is CASSLDDWSYNEQYF. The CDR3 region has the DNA TGTGCCAGCAGCTTAGACGACTGGAGCTATAATGAGCAGTACTTC.

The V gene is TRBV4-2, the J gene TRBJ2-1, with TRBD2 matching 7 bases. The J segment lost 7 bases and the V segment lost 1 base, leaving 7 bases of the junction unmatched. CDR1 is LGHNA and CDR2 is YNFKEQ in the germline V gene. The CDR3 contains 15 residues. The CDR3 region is CASSQVGAGVNEQFF. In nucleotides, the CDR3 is TGTGCCAGCAGCCAAGTCGGCGCGGGAGTAAATGAGCAGTTCTTC.

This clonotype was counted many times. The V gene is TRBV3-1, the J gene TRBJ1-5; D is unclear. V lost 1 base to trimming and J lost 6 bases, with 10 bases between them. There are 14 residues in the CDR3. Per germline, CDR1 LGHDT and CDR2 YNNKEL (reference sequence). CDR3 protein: CASSQGVGSQPQHF. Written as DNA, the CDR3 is TGTGCCAGCAGCCAAGGAGTAGGGAGTCAGCCCCAGCATTTT.

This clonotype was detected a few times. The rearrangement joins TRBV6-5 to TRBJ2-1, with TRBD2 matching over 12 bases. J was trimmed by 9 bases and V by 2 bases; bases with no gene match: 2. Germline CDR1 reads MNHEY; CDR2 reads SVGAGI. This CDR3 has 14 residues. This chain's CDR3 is CASSYTLAGGEQFF. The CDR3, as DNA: TGTGCCAGCAGTTACACACTAGCGGGAGGTGAGCAGTTCTTC.

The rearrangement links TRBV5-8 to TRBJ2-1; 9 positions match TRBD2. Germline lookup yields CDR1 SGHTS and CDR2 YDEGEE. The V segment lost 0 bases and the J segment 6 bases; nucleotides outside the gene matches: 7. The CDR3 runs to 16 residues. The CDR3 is CASSLGFGSGSNEQFF. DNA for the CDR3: TGTGCCAGCAGCTTGGGGTTTGGTAGCGGGAGCAATGAGCAGTTCTTC.